This T cell receptor (beta chain) was documented in a study of metastatic and nonmetastatic thyroid tumors (TCRdb year 2020). Regarding the research as a whole: The researchers compared repertoires between peripheral blood samples and tumor or nodule tissue samples from patients with malignant or benign thyroid disease. General findings and caveats noted by the study authors: TCR beta diversity was reported as significantly higher in malignant tumors than in benign nodules, in both blood and tumor samples.

No patient had received any treatment before thyroid surgery. Using T-cell receptor beta sequencing, the researchers looked back retrospectively at clinical samples from patients, gathered between the early 2010s and the late 2010s. Cut back by 6 bases and 0 bases, the V and J ends lie 14 bases apart. Reading the germline V gene (reference sequence) gives CDR1 LNHDA and CDR2 SQIVND. The CDR3 spans 16 residues, from the cysteine through the phenylalanine. Here the CDR3 DNA is all that survives: 48 bases in frame from base 1. This clone has at least ten counts. Its antigen has not been determined. No qualities accompany the bases; no much larger clone lies one base away. To prepare the library, PCR was applied. Sequencer: Illumina HiSeq 4000. High-throughput sequencing was used to profile the CDR3 region of the TCR beta-chain in every patient. Processing in the source paper ran as follows. The researchers built a classifier to tell apart papillary thyroid cancer patients with distant metastasis, based on CDR3 differences among clinicopathological groups. The Shannon index was used to measure repertoire diversity, and the Morisita-Horn index was used to measure how similar tumor and blood repertoires were. In-frame beta chains were kept once TCRdb had trimmed the public reads at Q25 with fastp and called clones with MiXCR. The V and J calls here are based on TCRdb, not the publication. This sample comprises around 41,000 clones, 13% of them detected only once. 9% to 9.5% of the sample is held by the ten biggest clonotypes.

Sequenced material: blood. Rearrangement joined TRBV19 to TRBJ1-4, with the D gene uncertain. The TCR originated in a female donor with papillary thyroid cancer or a benign thyroid nodule (not recorded which). Some clones in this sample may be carry-over from other donors' samples. Here the CDR3 is given as CASSLYATTTNEKLFF. In nucleotides, the sequence is TGTGCCAGTAGCCTCTACGCTACCACAACTAATGAAAAACTGTTTTTT. Joined to the reference TRBV19 and TRBJ1-4 proteins, this CDR3 gives the full variable domain: DGGITQSPKYLFRKEGQNVTLSCEQNLNHDAMYWYRQDPGQGLRLIYYSQIVNDFQKGDIAEGYSVSREKKESFPLTVTSAQKNPTAFYLCASSLYATTTNEKLFFGSGTQLSVL.